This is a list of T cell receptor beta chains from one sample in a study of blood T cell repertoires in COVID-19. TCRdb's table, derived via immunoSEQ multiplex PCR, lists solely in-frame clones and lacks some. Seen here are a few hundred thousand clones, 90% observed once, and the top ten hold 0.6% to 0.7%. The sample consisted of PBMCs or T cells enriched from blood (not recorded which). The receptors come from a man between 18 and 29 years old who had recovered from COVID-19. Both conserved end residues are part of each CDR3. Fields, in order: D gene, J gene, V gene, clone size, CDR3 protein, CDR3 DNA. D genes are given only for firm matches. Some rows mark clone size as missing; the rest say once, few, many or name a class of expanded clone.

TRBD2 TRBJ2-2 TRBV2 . CASSERRGGTGELFF TGTGCCAGCAGTGAACGGCGGGGGGGTACCGGGGAGCTGTTTTTT
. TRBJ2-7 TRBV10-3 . CAISESGTSYEQYF TGTGCCATCAGTGAGTCCGGTACTAGCTACGAGCAGTACTTC
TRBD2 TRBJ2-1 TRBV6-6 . CASSRRSSGETRGEQFF TGTGCCAGCAGTCGCCGGTCTAGCGGGGAAACCCGCGGTGAGCAGTTCTTC
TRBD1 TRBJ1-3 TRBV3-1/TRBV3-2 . CASSPDRVSGNTIYF TGTGCCAGCAGCCCGGACAGGGTTTCAGGAAACACCATATATTTT
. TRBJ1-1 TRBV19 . CASSSGLNTEAFF TGTGCCAGTAGTTCGGGTCTTAACACTGAAGCTTTCTTT
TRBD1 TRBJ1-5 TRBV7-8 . CASSMSRDRRFQHF TGTGCCAGCAGCATGTCCCGGGACAGGAGGTTCCAGCATTTT
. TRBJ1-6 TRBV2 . CASVGGYNSPLHF TGTGCCAGCGTAGGCGGCTATAATTCACCCCTCCACTTT
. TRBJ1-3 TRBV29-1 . CSVERGAIYF TGCAGCGTTGAAAGGGGTGCCATATATTTT
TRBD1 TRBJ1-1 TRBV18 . CASSPPTGVNTEAFF TGTGCCAGCTCACCGCCCACAGGGGTGAACACTGAAGCTTTCTTT
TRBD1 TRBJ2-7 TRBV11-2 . CASSQTGGTYEQYF TGTGCCAGCAGCCAGACAGGGGGTACGTACGAGCAGTACTTC
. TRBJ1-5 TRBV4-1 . CASSQTGRTKNQPQHF TGCGCCAGCAGCCAGACAGGACGGACGAAGAATCAGCCCCAGCATTTT
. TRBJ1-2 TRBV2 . CASLDSSNYGYTF TGTGCCAGCTTGGACAGTTCTAACTATGGCTACACCTTC
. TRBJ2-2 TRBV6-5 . CASRGDTGELFF TGTGCCAGCAGAGGGGACACCGGGGAGCTGTTTTTT
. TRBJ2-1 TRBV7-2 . CASSLAWLAHEQFF TGTGCCAGCAGCTTAGCGTGGCTAGCCCATGAGCAGTTCTTC
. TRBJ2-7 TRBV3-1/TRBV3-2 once CASSQGAVYEQYF TGTGCCAGCAGCCAAGGAGCGGTCTACGAGCAGTACTTC
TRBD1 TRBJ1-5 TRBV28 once CATTGGGAGIMPQHF TGTGCCACCACAGGGGGGGGAGCGGGGATCATGCCCCAGCATTTT
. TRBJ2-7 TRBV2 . CASSELIYEQYF TGTGCCAGCAGTGAACTAATCTACGAGCAGTACTTC
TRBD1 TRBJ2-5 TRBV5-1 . CASSPGQGETQYF TGCGCCAGCAGCCCTGGACAGGGAGAGACCCAGTACTTC
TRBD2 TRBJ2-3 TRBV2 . CASTKRSGRGVSTDTQYF TGTGCCAGCACCAAACGGAGCGGGAGGGGAGTAAGCACAGATACGCAGTATTTT
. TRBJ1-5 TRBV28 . CASSSHDSQPQHF TGTGCCAGCAGTTCGCACGACAGTCAGCCCCAGCATTTT
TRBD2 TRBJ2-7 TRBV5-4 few CASSDRTSLSYEQYF TGTGCCAGCAGCGATCGGACTAGCTTGTCCTACGAGCAGTACTTC
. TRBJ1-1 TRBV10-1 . CASSSGDTEAFF TGCGCCAGCAGCTCGGGGGACACTGAAGCTTTCTTT
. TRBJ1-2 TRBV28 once CASSFAGENYGYTF TGTGCCAGCAGTTTCGCAGGGGAAAACTATGGCTACACCTTC
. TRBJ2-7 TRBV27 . CASSLNQGYEQYF TGTGCCAGCAGTTTAAACCAGGGCTACGAGCAGTACTTC
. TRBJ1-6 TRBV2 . CASEEDHSPLHF TGTGCCAGCGAAGAGGATCATTCACCCCTCCACTTT
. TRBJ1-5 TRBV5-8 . CASNFGGNQPQHF TGTGCCAGCAACTTCGGGGGAAATCAGCCCCAGCATTTT
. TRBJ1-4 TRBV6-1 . CASSEALRTGNEKLFF TGTGCCAGCAGTGAAGCATTAAGGACGGGGAATGAAAAACTGTTTTTT
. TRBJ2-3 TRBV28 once CALGGESTDTQYF TGTGCCTTAGGGGGAGAGAGCACAGATACGCAGTATTTT
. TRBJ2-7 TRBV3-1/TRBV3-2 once CASSQAYTGYEQYF TGTGCCAGCAGCCAAGCCTATACAGGCTACGAGCAGTACTTC
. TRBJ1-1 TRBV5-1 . CASSLARQGRSETEAFF TGCGCCAGCAGCTTGGCGCGGCAGGGGCGATCCGAGACTGAAGCTTTCTTT
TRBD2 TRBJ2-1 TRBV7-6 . CASSRLAGEAYNEQFF TGTGCCAGCAGCAGACTAGCGGGAGAGGCCTACAATGAGCAGTTCTTC
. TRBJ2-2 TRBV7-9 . CASSYTTGELFF TGTGCCAGCAGCTACACCACCGGGGAGCTGTTTTTT
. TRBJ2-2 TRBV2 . CASIAERAGELFF TGTGCCAGCATAGCAGAGCGGGCCGGGGAGCTGTTTTTT
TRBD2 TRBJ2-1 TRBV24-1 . CATSDPVSGRVGNEQFF TGTGCCACCAGTGATCCCGTGAGCGGGAGAGTCGGAAATGAGCAGTTCTTC
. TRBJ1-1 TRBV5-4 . CASSLTGLMNTEAFF TGTGCCAGCAGCTTGACAGGTCTCATGAACACTGAAGCTTTCTTT
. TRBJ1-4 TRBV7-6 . CASSLVSSTTNEKLFF TGTGCCAGCAGCTTAGTGTCAAGCACAACTAATGAAAAACTGTTTTTT
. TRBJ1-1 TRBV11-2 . CASSLQGGIEAFF TGTGCCAGCAGCTTACAAGGGGGTATCGAAGCTTTCTTT
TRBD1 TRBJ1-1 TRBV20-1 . CSASLTGGTEAFF TGCAGTGCTAGTCTGACAGGGGGCACTGAAGCTTTCTTT
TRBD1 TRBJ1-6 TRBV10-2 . CASKEGQYNSPLHF TGCGCCAGCAAAGAGGGACAGTACAATTCACCCCTCCACTTT
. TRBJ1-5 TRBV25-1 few CASSLSTAGQPQHF TGTGCCAGCAGTTTATCGACAGCGGGACAGCCCCAGCATTTT
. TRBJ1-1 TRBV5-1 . CASSLGTSHTEAFF TGCGCCAGCAGCTTGGGGACTTCTCACACTGAAGCTTTCTTT
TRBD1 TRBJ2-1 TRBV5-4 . CASSPGQKGEQFF TGTGCCAGCAGCCCGGGACAGAAGGGTGAGCAGTTCTTC